The next 22 T cell receptor beta chains were all read from a single sample in a study of regulatory and conventional T cells in RAG deficiency. Clones were read by immunoSEQ multiplex PCR, and TCRdb kept only the in-frame ones, dropping some. This sample carries 6,000 to 8,000 clones, roughly four fifths of them seen once, and the ten largest clones take 9.5% to 15%. The data also belong to a second study, concerning regulatory T cells. That study adds: The primer mix had 52 TRBV and 13 TRBJ primers.

The sample comprised CD8+ T cells sorted from blood. All receptors come from a human donor in good health.

This CDR3 reads CASSLVGRGNSPLHF. The DNA of the CDR3 is TGTGCCAGCAGCTTGGTAGGGCGGGGTAATTCACCCCTCCACTTT. The V and J genes are TRBV11-3 and TRBJ1-6; D ambiguous. V was trimmed by 3 bases and J by 6 bases, leaving 12 bases between them. Per germline, CDR1 SGHNT and CDR2 YENEEA. This CDR3 contains 15 residues. Complete variable domain (other parts from reference TRBV11-3 and TRBJ1-6): EAGVVQSPRYKIIEKKQPVAFWCNPISGHNTLYWYLQNLGQGPELLIRYENEEAVDDSQLPKDRFSAERLKGVDSTLKIQPAELGDSAVYLCASSLVGRGNSPLHFGNGTRLTVT.

This clone was found a few times. The rearrangement joins TRBV9 to TRBJ1-2, with D perhaps matching TRBD1 (6 bases). The V gene's germline CDR1 is SGDLS and CDR2 YYNGEE. The CDR3 is 15 residues long. V was cut by 0 bases and J by 4 bases, with 13 bases left in between. CDR3 sequence (DNA): TGTGCCAGCAGCGTAGCTTATGGCAGGGGCTATGGCTACACCTTC. Encoded protein: CASSVAYGRGYGYTF.

In this sample, this clone turned up a few times. This chain connects TRBV5-1 to TRBJ2-1; TRBD2 agrees at 8 bases. Germline CDR1 is SGHRS and CDR2 is YFSETQ. V was pared by 2 bases and J by 4 bases, with 5 bases of the junction left unmatched. The length of the CDR3 is 15 residues. The CDR3 loop reads CASSFHGGEYNEQFF. The CDR3 DNA sequence: TGCGCCAGCAGCTTTCACGGGGGGGAATACAATGAGCAGTTCTTC.

The chain is built from TRBV30 and TRBJ1-6; 7 nucleotides match TRBD1. The V segment lost 4 bases and the J segment 0 bases; nucleotides outside the gene matches: 15. The germline V gene encodes CDR1 GTSNPN and CDR2 SVGIG (reference sequence). CDR3 length: 19 amino acids. In DNA, the CDR3 is TGTGCCTGGACCCTGGGTCTACAGGGGAAAGCCTCCTATAATTCACCCCTCCACTTT. Protein: CAWTLGLQGKASYNSPLHF.

This sequence joins TRBV6-5 and TRBJ1-1; D is uncertain. The CDR3 is 14 amino acids. Germline V gene lookup returns CDR1 MNHEY and CDR2 SVGAGI. V lost 10 bases, J lost 6 bases, and 21 bases lay in between. CDR3 DNA: TGTGCCACCCACCTCTCCGGGTGGAAAGCTGAAGCTTTCTTT. Amino acid sequence: CATHLSGWKAEAFF.

The rearrangement links TRBV6-6 to TRBJ2-7; D is ambiguous. CDR1 and CDR2 (germline): MNHNY, SVGAGI (reference sequence). V was trimmed by 4 bases and J by 2 bases, leaving 12 bases between them. This CDR3 is 14 amino acids long. The CDR3 spells CASSSAPGAYEQYF. The DNA of the CDR3 is TGTGCCAGCAGTTCCGCCCCTGGAGCCTACGAGCAGTACTTC.

The J gene is TRBJ2-1, the V gene TRBV7-3; D tentatively fits TRBD1 or TRBD2 (5 bases each). V gave up 0 bases and J gave up 7 bases, with 13 bases separating them. The CDR3 loop spans 15 amino acids. Per germline, CDR1 SGHTA and CDR2 FQGTGA. The CDR3 coding sequence is TGTGCCAGCAGCTTAACGTTGAACGGGGCTAATGAGCAGTTCTTC. This sequence encodes CASSLTLNGANEQFF.

The chain carries TRBV6-5 and TRBJ1-4; no clear D. CDR3 size: 13 residues. Germline V gene sequence: CDR1 MNHEY, CDR2 SVGAGI. V was shortened by 0 bases and J by 14 bases, with 13 bases between the two germline ends. The CDR3 here is CASSYSGVRSLFF. The DNA of the CDR3 is TGTGCCAGCAGTTACTCTGGGGTACGGTCGCTGTTTTTT.

The chain couples TRBV7-9 to TRBJ1-2, with 8 bases identical to TRBD1. In germline, CDR1 is SEHNR, CDR2 FQNEAQ (reference sequence). This CDR3 contains 16 residues. J was trimmed by 7 bases and V by 4 bases; bases with no gene match: 14. CDR3 region: CASSWADREELGGYTF. As DNA, the CDR3 is TGTGCCAGCAGCTGGGCGGACAGGGAGGAGTTGGGTGGCTACACCTTC.

The genes are TRBV11-2 and TRBJ2-7, with 8 bases lining up with TRBD1. Germline V gives CDR1 SGHAT, CDR2 FQNNGV. Unmatched junction bases numbered 6, after V lost 4 bases and J lost 4 bases. The CDR3 loop spans 14 amino acids. CDR3 residues: CASSSPGGPYEQYF. CDR3 nucleotide sequence: TGTGCCAGCAGCTCGCCAGGGGGCCCTTACGAGCAGTACTTC.

The chain recombines TRBV7-3 with TRBJ1-2; D is uncertain. Germline CDR1 is SGHTA and CDR2 is FQGTGA. The CDR3 covers 14 residues. V was pared by 2 bases and J by 7 bases, with 14 bases between. The CDR3 DNA reads TGTGCCAGCAGCTTAGGATTGAGTTCGGCTGGCTACACCTTC. It is translated as CASSLGLSSAGYTF.

The rearrangement joins TRBV9 to TRBJ2-3; a weak D match, TRBD1 (5 bases). The CDR3 runs 12 residues. The germline V and J ends were trimmed by 3 bases and 5 bases, with 7 bases remaining between them. The germline gives CDR1 SGDLS, CDR2 YYNGEE. Here the CDR3 reads CASSGQQDTQYF. DNA for the CDR3: TGTGCCAGCAGCGGACAGCAAGATACGCAGTATTTT.

Comments on this clone: One junction end disagrees with the germline gene, perhaps due to a read error. The chain joins TRBV6-5 to TRBJ2-2; no clear D. CDR1 is MNHEY and CDR2 is SVGAGI in the germline V gene. The CDR3 consists of 13 residues. The CDR3 is CASSYFGAGELFF. CDR3 nucleotide sequence: TGTGCCAGCAGCTACTTTGGGGCCGGGGAGCTGTTTTTT.

V and J are TRBV10-3 and TRBJ2-3, with 12 bases lining up with TRBD1. Germline CDR1 is ENHRY and CDR2 is SYGVKD. CDR3 length: 17 residues. V was pared by 4 bases and J by 4 bases, with 9 bases of the junction left unmatched. The CDR3 sequence is CAISGIRDRGQADTQYF. CDR3 bases: TGTGCCATCAGTGGGATCCGGGACAGGGGGCAGGCAGATACGCAGTATTTT.

V usage is TRBV11-2 and J usage is TRBJ1-5, with D possibly being TRBD1 (5 bases). The V gene lost 6 bases and the J gene lost 6 bases, with 15 bases spanning the gap. The CDR3 is 14 residues long. Germline loops: CDR1 SGHAT, CDR2 FQNNGV. The CDR3 reads CASSLTRAGQPQHF. DNA of the CDR3: TGTGCCAGCAGTCTTACCAGGGCGGGTCAGCCCCAGCATTTT.

The chain has TRBV7-9 and TRBJ1-1; D unclear. Germline V CDR1 and CDR2: SEHNR, FQNEAQ (reference sequence). V was cut by 4 bases and J by 1 base, with 1 base left in between. This CDR3 spans 11 amino acids. The DNA for the CDR3 is TGTGCCAGCAGCTCGAACACTGAAGCTTTCTTT. Protein sequence: CASSSNTEAFF. The full variable domain, its missing parts supplied by reference TRBV7-9 and TRBJ1-1, is DTGVSQNPRHKITKRGQNVTFRCDPISEHNRLYWYRQTLGQGPEFLTYFQNEAQLEKSRLLSDRFSAERPKGSFSTLEIQRTEQGDSAMYLCASSSNTEAFFGQGTRLTVV.

V gene TRBV7-3 combines with J gene TRBJ1-2; 9 positions agree with TRBD1. The CDR3 is made up of 17 amino acids. Germline V gene sequence: CDR1 SGHTA, CDR2 FQGTGA. The ends lost 2 bases at V and 1 base at J; junction bases unmatched: 8. The CDR3 reads CASSLGGTGSFNYGYTF. Here the CDR3 DNA reads TGTGCCAGCAGCTTAGGGGGGACAGGGAGTTTTAACTATGGCTACACCTTC.

The chain links TRBV6-1 to TRBJ2-3; D is possibly TRBD1 (5 bases). Germline V gene data show CDR1 as MNHNS and CDR2 as SASEGT. V lost 2 bases, J lost 0 bases, and 15 bases lay in between. The CDR3 covers 17 residues. CDR3 coding DNA: TGTGCCAGCAGTGAAAAGCGTTTCAGGGTGAGCACAGATACGCAGTATTTT. The encoded protein is CASSEKRFRVSTDTQYF.

The J gene is TRBJ1-1, the V gene TRBV5-8; possibly TRBD1 for D (6 bases). Germline V lookup: CDR1 SGHTS, CDR2 YDEGEE. This CDR3 comprises 16 residues. Trimming took off 4 bases at V and 6 bases at J, with 22 bases between the two ends. Here the CDR3 reads CASSMLERTVQAEAFF. The CDR3 DNA follows: TGTGCCAGCAGCATGCTCGAGAGGACAGTGCAGGCTGAAGCTTTCTTT.

The genes are TRBV6-1 and TRBJ2-2, with 7 bases aligning to TRBD2. The V gene end was trimmed by 6 bases and the J gene end by 7 bases; junction bases not matched to a gene: 11. Germline V gives CDR1 MNHNS, CDR2 SASEGT. The CDR3 is made up of 15 amino acids. This CDR3 is CASRGGRVNRGELFF. The CDR3 nucleotides read TGTGCCAGCAGGGGGGGGAGGGTGAACCGCGGGGAGCTGTTTTTT.

This clone has a single count. This chain joins TRBV27 and TRBJ2-2; 7 bases agree with TRBD2. The germline V gene encodes CDR1 MNHEY and CDR2 SMNVEV (reference sequence). The CDR3 is 19 residues long. J lost 4 bases, V lost 5 bases, and 19 bases had no gene match. The CDR3 is CASSDTTGRGNQATGELFF. CDR3 in DNA: TGTGCCAGCAGTGACACGACTGGGCGGGGGAATCAAGCCACCGGGGAGCTGTTTTTT.

This clone was seen a handful of times. The J gene is TRBJ1-2, the V gene TRBV27; D perhaps matches TRBD1 (6 bases). This CDR3 region has 15 residues. The V gene's germline CDR1 is MNHEY and CDR2 SMNVEV (reference sequence). V gave up 6 bases and J gave up 1 base, with 15 bases separating them. The CDR3 region is CASRLSQGYNYGYTF. CDR3 nucleotides: TGTGCCAGCAGGCTTTCACAGGGATATAACTATGGCTACACCTTC.